These 6 T cell receptor beta chains came from one sample sequenced in a study. From the 5' RACE reads, TCRdb called clonotypes with MiXCR, one entry per CDR3 protein. In the table there are 55,000 to 70,000 distinct CDR3 sequences, more than 25% of which are singletons. The sequenced sample consisted of tumor-infiltrating memory CD4+ T cells sorted from the breast tumor. Subset here: memory CD4+ T cells, CD4+CD45RO+CD25-. The receptors originated from a female donor with breast cancer.

In its sample, this clonotype was seen many times. CDR3 DNA sequence: TGTGCCAGCAGTGGGACCTACGGGAAACTGTTTTTT. Translation: CASSGTYGKLFF. The chain couples TRBV6-5 to TRBJ1-4, with D perhaps TRBD1 (5 bases). Germline CDR1 is MNHEY and CDR2 is SVGAGI. V was trimmed by 5 bases and J by 11 bases, leaving 12 bases between them. The CDR3 covers 12 residues.

This clonotype appeared a few times. This chain links TRBV7-2 with TRBJ1-2; D gene unclear. Per germline, CDR1 SGHTA and CDR2 FQGNSA. Trimming shortened V by 1 base and J by 5 bases, and 8 bases separated the two germline ends. The CDR3 is 13 residues long. The CDR3 sequence is CASSLETKYGYTF. Written as DNA, the CDR3 is TGTGCCAGCAGCTTAGAGACGAAGTATGGCTACACCTTC.

CDR3 in amino acids: CASSLSGKVNQPQHF. Written as DNA, the CDR3 is TGTGCCAGCAGTCTTTCGGGGAAAGTTAATCAGCCCCAGCATTTT. The J gene is TRBJ1-5, the V gene TRBV28; D uncertain. V lost 5 bases to trimming and J lost 4 bases, with 15 bases between them. CDR1 is MDHEN and CDR2 is SYDVKM in the germline V gene. The CDR3 is made up of 15 amino acids.

This rearrangement joins TRBV5-1 to TRBJ2-5, with D unresolved. V lost 7 bases, J lost 5 bases, and 9 bases lay in between. Germline CDR1 is SGHRS and CDR2 is YFSETQ. The CDR3 length is 11 residues. This chain's CDR3 is CASRYSETQYF. CDR3 nucleotide sequence: TGCGCCAGCCGATACTCGGAGACCCAGTACTTC.

V usage is TRBV5-5 and J usage is TRBJ2-3, with D perhaps TRBD2 (6 bases). V was pared by 0 bases and J by 1 base, with 9 bases between. Germline lookup yields CDR1 SGHKS and CDR2 YYEKEE (reference sequence). The CDR3 runs to 15 residues. Written as DNA, the CDR3 is TGTGCCAGCAGCTTGGTAGTAGCGGGCACAGATACGCAGTATTTT. Its translation: CASSLVVAGTDTQYF.

This clonotype was detected a few times. V usage is TRBV19 and J usage is TRBJ1-3; the D is unclear. Per the germline V gene, CDR1 is LNHDA and CDR2 is SQIVND (reference sequence). This CDR3 comprises 12 residues. V was cut by 8 bases and J by 0 bases, with 5 bases left in between. Here the CDR3 reads CASGLSGNTIYF. CDR3 bases: TGTGCCAGTGGACTCTCTGGAAACACCATATATTTT.